This is a list of T cell receptor beta chains from one sample in a study of blood T cell repertoires in COVID-19. TCRdb's copy holds only in-frame clones and misses some; the assay was immunoSEQ multiplex PCR. The top ten hold about 6% of the sample, which has hundreds of thousands of clones, 80% to 90% seen once. The sequenced material came from peripheral blood. Receptors were obtained from a woman between 45 and 65 years old with COVID-19, enrolled during active disease. Both conserved end residues are part of each CDR3. Fields, in order: J gene, CDR3 length, D gene, V gene, clone size, CDR3 protein, CDR3 DNA. D genes are given only for firm matches. Only part of the rows carry a size: once, few, many, or a class if the clone is expanded.

TRBJ2-1 15 TRBD2 TRBV19 . CASNLLAGDGNEQFF TGTGCCAGTAACCTACTAGCGGGAGATGGTAATGAGCAGTTCTTC
TRBJ2-1 12 . TRBV24-1 . CATSDGASQQFF TGTGCCACCAGTGATGGGGCGAGCCAGCAGTTCTTC
TRBJ2-3 15 . TRBV7-2 . CASSLGRGSTDTQYF TGTGCCAGCAGCTTAGGGCGGGGTAGCACAGATACGCAGTATTTT
TRBJ1-1 15 TRBD1 TRBV6-5 once CASRPTQGKNTEAFF TGTGCCAGCAGACCCACACAGGGGAAGAACACTGAAGCTTTCTTT
TRBJ2-5 17 . TRBV10-3 . CAISVSQGFDWRETQYF TGTGCCATCAGTGTCAGTCAGGGGTTTGACTGGCGGGAGACCCAGTACTTC
TRBJ2-3 15 TRBD1 TRBV6-5 . CASSPRDRGYDTQYF TGTGCCAGCAGTCCCCGGGACAGGGGGTATGATACGCAGTATTTT
TRBJ2-1 13 . TRBV7-2 . CASNQERGNEQFF TGTGCCAGCAACCAGGAACGGGGCAATGAGCAGTTCTTC
TRBJ1-5 17 TRBD1 TRBV18 . CASSPPVIGQGNQPQHF TGTGCCAGCTCACCCCCGGTGATCGGACAGGGCAATCAGCCCCAGCATTTT
TRBJ2-3 14 TRBD1 TRBV5-1 . CASSRDRAADTQYF TGCGCCAGCAGCAGAGACAGGGCTGCGGATACGCAGTATTTT
TRBJ2-7 16 . TRBV6-2/TRBV6-3 . CASSYGFRGGVYEQYF TGTGCCAGCAGTTACGGGTTTAGGGGGGGCGTTTACGAGCAGTACTTC
TRBJ1-1 15 TRBD1 TRBV30 medium-sized CAWRIRDRENTEAFF TGTGCCTGGAGGATCCGGGACAGAGAGAACACTGAAGCTTTCTTT
TRBJ1-1 14 . TRBV19 . CASTRGKVNTEAFF TGTGCCAGTACCAGGGGCAAAGTGAACACTGAAGCTTTCTTT
TRBJ1-2 15 TRBD1 TRBV19 once CASSIGTGVTYGYTF TGTGCCAGTAGTATAGGAACAGGGGTCACCTATGGCTACACCTTC
TRBJ2-2 15 TRBD2 TRBV7-2 . CASSSRLAGAGELFF TGTGCCAGCAGCTCCCGACTAGCTGGCGCCGGGGAGCTGTTTTTT
TRBJ1-2 14 TRBD1 TRBV5-5 . CASSPGQGLYGYTF TGTGCCAGCAGCCCGGGACAGGGGCTCTATGGCTACACCTTC
TRBJ2-5 11 TRBD1 TRBV20-1 . CSGRGQETQYF TGCAGTGGCAGGGGGCAAGAGACCCAGTACTTC
TRBJ2-7 14 . TRBV15 . CATSRVSGDYEQYF TGTGCCACCAGCAGAGTTAGCGGAGACTACGAGCAGTACTTC
TRBJ1-3 18 . TRBV2 . CASSVSGRTLSSGNTIYF TGTGCCAGCAGTGTTTCTGGACGGACTCTATCCTCTGGAAACACCATATATTTT
TRBJ1-1 17 TRBD1 TRBV12-5 . CASGSSWTGGWDTEAFF TGTGCTAGTGGTTCTTCCTGGACAGGGGGCTGGGACACTGAAGCTTTCTTT
TRBJ2-7 14 . TRBV11-3 once CASSLDRFSYEQYF TGTGCCAGCAGCTTAGACAGGTTCTCCTACGAGCAGTACTTC
TRBJ2-6 17 . TRBV5-1 . CASSLASDSSGANVLTF TGCGCCAGCAGCTTGGCCTCGGACTCCTCTGGGGCCAACGTCCTGACTTTC
TRBJ1-5 15 . TRBV7-2 . CASSLEGREWQPQHF TGTGCCAGCAGCTTAGAGGGCAGGGAATGGCAGCCCCAGCATTTT
TRBJ1-1 15 TRBD1 TRBV28 once CASSLWTGDNTEAFF TGTGCCAGCAGTCTCTGGACAGGGGATAACACTGAAGCTTTCTTT
TRBJ2-2 18 TRBD1 TRBV24-1 once CATSDAPGQGANTGELFF TGTGCCACCAGTGATGCTCCGGGACAGGGGGCGAACACCGGGGAGCTGTTTTTT
TRBJ1-1 15 . TRBV6-5 . CASSPNGVMNTEAFF TGTGCCAGCAGTCCCAACGGGGTAATGAACACTGAAGCTTTCTTT
TRBJ2-7 11 . TRBV6-1 . CASSEARYGYF TGTGCCAGCAGTGAAGCCCGGTATGGGTACTTC
TRBJ1-5 13 TRBD1 TRBV7-8 . CASSSQGAQPQHF TGTGCCAGCAGCTCCCAGGGGGCTCAGCCCCAGCATTTT
TRBJ2-7 16 TRBD2 TRBV5-8 . CASSFPGLAGGGEQYF TGTGCCAGCAGCTTTCCGGGACTAGCGGGAGGGGGAGAGCAGTACTTC
TRBJ2-7 14 TRBD2 TRBV6-2/TRBV6-3 . CASSVAGGPYEQYF TGTGCCAGCAGCGTAGCGGGAGGCCCCTACGAGCAGTACTTC
TRBJ1-2 13 . TRBV6-6 . CASSPGWNYGYTF TGTGCCAGCAGTCCGGGGTGGAACTATGGCTACACCTTC
TRBJ1-2 14 TRBD1 TRBV9 . CASRTGGMGDGYTF TGTGCCAGCAGGACAGGGGGCATGGGCGATGGCTACACCTTC
TRBJ2-3 15 TRBD2 TRBV5-1 . CASSLGSGKTDTQYF TGCGCCAGCAGCTTGGGTAGCGGGAAGACAGATACGCAGTATTTT
TRBJ2-4 15 TRBD1 TRBV11-3 . CASSPRDSKKNIQYF TGTGCCAGCAGCCCACGGGACAGTAAAAAAAACATTCAGTACTTC
TRBJ1-1 13 . TRBV15 . CATSNQQNTEAFF TGTGCCACCAGCAACCAACAGAACACTGAAGCTTTCTTT
TRBJ1-1 13 . TRBV7-2 . CASTPSHGLEAFF TGTGCCAGCACCCCCTCACATGGTCTTGAAGCTTTCTTT
TRBJ2-1 16 TRBD2 TRBV5-4 once CASSTPSGSSYNEQFF TGTGCCAGCAGCACTCCTAGCGGGAGTTCCTACAATGAGCAGTTCTTC
TRBJ1-2 15 TRBD1 TRBV11-3 . CASSTRQGRLNGYTF TGTGCCAGCAGCACTCGACAGGGTAGATTGAATGGCTACACCTTC
TRBJ1-5 16 . TRBV27 . CASSRDARRSNQPQHF TGTGCCAGCAGTCGAGACGCCCGGCGGAGCAATCAGCCCCAGCATTTT
TRBJ2-7 15 TRBD2 TRBV6-5 . CASSYYGGRGVEQYF TGTGCCAGCAGTTACTACGGCGGGAGGGGAGTTGAGCAGTACTTC